These 16 T cell receptor beta chains were all obtained from the same sample, sequenced in a study of T cells in women clearing cervical HPV infection. The method was immunoSEQ multiplex PCR; TCRdb's version includes in-frame clones alone and lacks a portion of them. The sample includes about 19,000 clones. The sample was blood buffy coat. Every receptor here comes from a woman aged 18-70 years with a cervical HPV16 infection that either progressed to CIN3+ or cleared (not recorded which).

Partial CDR3 DNA: TGTGCCAGCAGTTCCCCCCACAGGGGCGGAAGAGATACG. Protein product: CASSSPHRGGRDT. The full CDR3 is CASSSPHRGGRDTQYF. This chain links TRBV28 with TRBJ2-3, with 7 bases that match TRBD1. The missing CDR3 end, 3 residues past where the read stops, is filled in from the germline J gene. The V segment lost 4 bases and the J segment 5 bases; nucleotides outside the gene matches: 12. Germline V gene lookup returns CDR1 MDHEN and CDR2 SYDVKM. The CDR3 has 16 amino acids.

With regard to this clone: With the read ending 3 residues before the CDR3 end, the germline J gene is used to fill in that end. The chain is built from TRBV4-1 and TRBJ2-7; 11 bases line up with TRBD2. The V gene end was trimmed by 5 bases and the J gene end by 4 bases; junction bases not matched to a gene: 7. The CDR3 is made up of 15 amino acids. Germline loops: CDR1 MGHRA, CDR2 YSYEKL. The CDR3 bases that were read are TGCGCCAGCAGCGAGGCTAGCGGGGGGTCGTACGAG. It specifies CASSEASGGSYE. The whole CDR3 region reads CASSEASGGSYEQYF.

Concerning this clone itself: The read falls 3 residues short of the CDR3 end, and the missing part is taken from the germline J gene. The rearrangement links TRBV12-5 to TRBJ1-6; D is uncertain. V gave up 2 bases and J gave up 6 bases, with 5 bases separating them. Germline values: CDR1 LGHNT, CDR2 FRNRAP. The CDR3 has 13 amino acids. The covered CDR3 bases are TGTGCTAGTGGTTTGACGGGTAATTCACCC. This translates into CASGLTGNSP. The CDR3 reads in full as CASGLTGNSPLHF.

Points on this clone: Read data end 3 residues before the CDR3 end; the end is taken from the germline J gene. This sequence joins TRBV20-1 and TRBJ2-3; tentatively, D is TRBD2 (6 bases). CDR1 is DFQATT, CDR2 SNEGSKA, per germline (reference sequence). Trimming left V 3 bases short and J 0 bases short, with 16 bases between. The length of the CDR3 is 16 residues. CDR3 amino acids: CSASQAGRQSTDTQYF. The CDR3 bases that were read are TGCAGTGCTAGCCAGGCGGGGCGTCAGAGCACAGATACG.

About this clone itself: The CDR3 end falls 3 residues outside the read, so it is completed with the germline J gene. This rearrangement joins TRBV29-1 to TRBJ2-1; 8 nucleotides match TRBD1. CDR1 and CDR2 from the germline V gene are SQVTM and ANQGSEA. Losses at the gene ends were 7 bases for V and 3 bases for J; bases not matched to a gene: 8. The CDR3 spans 14 residues. The CDR3 sequence: CSAGRQGYYNEQFF. The sequenced CDR3 bases are TGCAGCGCAGGACGACAGGGGTACTACAATGAG.

About this clone: The sequence runs out 3 residues before the end of the CDR3; the remainder is reconstructed from the germline J gene. The chain combines TRBV7-2 with TRBJ1-2, with D perhaps matching TRBD1 (6 bases). The V gene's germline CDR1 is SGHTA and CDR2 FQGNSA. The CDR3 is 15 residues long. The CDR3 reads CASSLTGSSYNDYTF. The CDR3 DNA, read in part, is TGTGCCAGCAGCTTGACAGGCAGCTCCTACAATGAC. The whole variable domain, filled in from reference TRBV7-2 and TRBJ1-2, reads GAGVSQSPSNKVTEKGKDVELRCDPISGHTALYWYRQSLGQGLEFLIYFQGNSAPDKSGLPSDRFSAERTGGSVSTLTIQRTQQEDSAVYLCASSLTGSSYNDYTFGSGTRLTVV.

As concerns this clone: The read ends 3 residues before the CDR3 terminus; that terminus is restored from the germline J gene. The chain is built from TRBV2 and TRBJ2-7; 8 nucleotides agree with TRBD2. Looked up from germline, CDR1 is SNHLY and CDR2 is FYNNEI. The CDR3 sequence is 16 residues long. With V trimmed by 3 bases and J by 0 bases, 7 bases remained unmatched. The CDR3 bases that were read are TGTGCCAGCAGTGACGGGGGGGTTTTTAGCTCCTACGAG. This codes for CASSDGGVFSSYE. The CDR3 as a whole reads CASSDGGVFSSYEQYF.

Note on this clone: Read data end 3 residues before the CDR3 end; the end is taken from the germline J gene. The rearrangement joins TRBV30 to TRBJ2-3; 9 bases match TRBD2. Germline V gene lookup returns CDR1 GTSNPN and CDR2 SVGIG (reference sequence). The CDR3 covers 16 residues. V lost 7 bases, J lost 2 bases, and 13 bases stayed unmatched. CDR3 loop: CASGAGGLSFTDTQYF. The CDR3 bases that were read are TGTGCCTCGGGAGCGGGGGGTCTCTCCTTCACAGATACG. Together with reference TRBV30 and TRBJ2-3, the CDR3 gives the full variable domain: SQTIHQWPATLVQPVGSPLSLECTVEGTSNPNLYWYRQAAGRGLQLLFYSVGIGQISSEVPQNLSASRPQDRQFILSSKKLLLSDSGFYLCASGAGGLSFTDTQYFGPGTRLTVL.

The CDR3 reads CASSPPCQAYEQYF. The DNA read from the CDR3 is TGTGCCAGCTCACCACCGTGCCAGGCCTACGAG. This sequence joins TRBV18 and TRBJ2-7; unclear D gene. The read stops 3 residues short of the end of the CDR3; the missing end is completed from the germline J gene. V lost 0 bases and J lost 2, with 8 bases in between. Per the germline V gene, CDR1 is KGHSH and CDR2 is LQKENI. The CDR3 loop spans 14 amino acids.

On this clone itself: A junction end diverges from the germline sequence, so it may reflect a read error. The read terminates 3 residues ahead of where the CDR3 ends, so the germline J gene completes it. The J gene is TRBJ1-2, the V gene TRBV5-1, with 8 bases aligning to TRBD1. Germline V gene lookup returns CDR1 SGHRS and CDR2 YFSETQ. This CDR3 is 15 amino acids long. The CDR3 is CTSSSRQGSDYGYTF. The CDR3 DNA, read in part, is TGCACCAGCAGCTCTCGACAGGGGAGCGACTATGGC.

Note on this clone: The read ends 3 residues before the CDR3 terminus; that terminus is restored from the germline J gene. The rearrangement links TRBV7-9 to TRBJ2-3; the D gene is possibly TRBD2 (5 bases). Trimming took off 2 bases at V and 5 bases at J, with 11 bases between the two ends. The length of the CDR3 is 14 residues. Germline assignment: CDR1 SEHNR and CDR2 FQNEAQ (reference sequence). CDR3: CASSLSSGIDTQYF. The CDR3 bases that were read are TGTGCCAGCAGCTTATCCTCGGGGATAGATACG.

CDR3 sequence reads: CASKEGTDTQYF. The CDR3 bases that were read are TGTGCCAGCAAAGAGGGCACAGATACG. The V and J genes are TRBV2 and TRBJ2-3; no clear D. The read is 3 residues too short to cover the CDR3 end, so that end is filled in from the germline J gene. The CDR3 loop spans 12 amino acids. The germline V gene has CDR1 SNHLY and CDR2 FYNNEI. Between the trimmed V and J ends, which lost 7 bases and 1 base, there was a span of 6 bases. Full variable domain (missing parts from reference TRBV2 and TRBJ2-3): EPEVTQTPSHQVTQMGQEVILRCVPISNHLYFYWYRQILGQKVEFLVSFYNNEISEKSEIFDDQFSVERPDGSNFTLKIRSTKLEDSAMYFCASKEGTDTQYFGPGTRLTVL.

The CDR3 reads CASSITGSQGNEKLFF. Partial CDR3 DNA: TGTGCCAGTAGTATCACCGGCTCACAGGGGAATGAAAAA. J is TRBJ1-4 and V is TRBV19; 7 bases line up with TRBD1. The read gets to within 3 residues of the CDR3 end, and the germline J gene fills in the rest. This CDR3 is built from 16 residues. In germline, CDR1 is LNHDA, CDR2 SQIVND (reference sequence). Germline trimming cut 3 bases from V and 5 bases from J; bases unmatched to any gene: 9.

About this clone: The CDR3 end falls 3 residues outside the read, so it is completed with the germline J gene. The chain links TRBV7-2 to TRBJ1-2, with TRBD1 matching over 7 bases. The CDR3 is 15 residues long. Trimming cost V 1 base and J 4 bases; bases outside gene matches: 6. CDR1 is SGHTA, CDR2 FQGNSA, per germline. The CDR3 DNA, read in part, is TGTGCCAGCAGCTTAGGGGCAGGGGGAGCCTATGGC. Translating gives CASSLGAGGAYG. The CDR3 as a whole reads CASSLGAGGAYGYTF.

Concerning this clone itself: The read falls 3 residues short of the CDR3 end, and the missing part is taken from the germline J gene. The chain is built from TRBV7-3 and TRBJ2-1; a possible D gene is TRBD1 (5 bases). Trimming shortened V by 5 bases and J by 1 base, and 6 bases separated the two germline ends. CDR1 SGHTA and CDR2 FQGTGA come from the germline V gene. The CDR3 sequence is 13 residues long. The CDR3 bases that were read are TGTGCCAGCAGCAGGGGATCCTACAATGAG. The encoded protein is CASSRGSYNE. The CDR3 as a whole reads CASSRGSYNEQFF.

A note on this clone: The CDR3 extends 3 residues past the end of the read, so its final part is completed from the germline J gene. The chain recombines TRBV7-2 with TRBJ1-1; D gene unclear. Germline V gene lookup returns CDR1 SGHTA and CDR2 FQGNSA. The CDR3 is made up of 14 amino acids. V shed 2 bases and J shed 5 bases, with 12 bases lying between them. The CDR3 sequence: CASSLSRGVTEAFF. The covered CDR3 bases are TGTGCCAGCAGCTTATCCCGGGGAGTGACTGAA.